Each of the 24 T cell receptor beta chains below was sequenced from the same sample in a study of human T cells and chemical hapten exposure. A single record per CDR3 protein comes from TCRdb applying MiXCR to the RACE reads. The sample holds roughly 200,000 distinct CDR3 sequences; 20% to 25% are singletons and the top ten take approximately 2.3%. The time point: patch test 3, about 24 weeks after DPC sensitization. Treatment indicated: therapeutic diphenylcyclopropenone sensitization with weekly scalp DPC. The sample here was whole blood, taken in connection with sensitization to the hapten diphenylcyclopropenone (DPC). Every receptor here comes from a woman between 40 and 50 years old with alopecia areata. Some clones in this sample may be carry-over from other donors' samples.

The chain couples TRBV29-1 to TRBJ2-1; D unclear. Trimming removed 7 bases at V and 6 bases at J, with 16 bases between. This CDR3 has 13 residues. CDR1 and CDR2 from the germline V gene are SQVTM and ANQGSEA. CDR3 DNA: TGCAGCGCCGGCGGATCGGTTTTCAATGAGCAGTTCTTC. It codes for CSAGGSVFNEQFF.

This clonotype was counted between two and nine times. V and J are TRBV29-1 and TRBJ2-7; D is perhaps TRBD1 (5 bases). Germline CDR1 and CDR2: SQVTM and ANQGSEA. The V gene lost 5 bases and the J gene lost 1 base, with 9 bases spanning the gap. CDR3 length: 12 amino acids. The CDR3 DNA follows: TGCAGCGTTTCCCGACAGTCCTACGAGCAGTACTTC. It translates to CSVSRQSYEQYF.

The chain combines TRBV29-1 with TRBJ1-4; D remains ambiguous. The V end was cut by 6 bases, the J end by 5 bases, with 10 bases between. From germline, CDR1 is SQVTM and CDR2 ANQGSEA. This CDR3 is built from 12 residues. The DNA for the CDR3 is TGCAGCGTGTACGGTGGAAATGAAAAACTGTTTTTT. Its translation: CSVYGGNEKLFF.

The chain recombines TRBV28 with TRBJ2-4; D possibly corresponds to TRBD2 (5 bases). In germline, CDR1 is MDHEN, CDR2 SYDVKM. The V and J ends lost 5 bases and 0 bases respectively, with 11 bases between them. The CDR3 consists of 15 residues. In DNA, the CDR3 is TGTGCCAGCAGTCCTTACGGACTAGCCAAAAACATTCAGTACTTC. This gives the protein CASSPYGLAKNIQYF.

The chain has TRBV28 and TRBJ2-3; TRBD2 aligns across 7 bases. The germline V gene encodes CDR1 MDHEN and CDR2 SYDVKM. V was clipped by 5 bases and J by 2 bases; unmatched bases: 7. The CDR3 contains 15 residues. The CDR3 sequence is CASSLPGLTTDTQYF. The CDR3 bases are TGTGCCAGCAGTCTACCGGGACTAACCACAGATACGCAGTATTTT.

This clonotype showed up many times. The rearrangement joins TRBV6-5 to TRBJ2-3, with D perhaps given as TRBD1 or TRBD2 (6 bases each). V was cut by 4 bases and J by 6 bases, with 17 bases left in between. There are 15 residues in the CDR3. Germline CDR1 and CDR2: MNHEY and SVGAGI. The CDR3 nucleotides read TGTGCCAGCAGTTTCGCGGGACAAAGATGGGATACGCAGTATTTT. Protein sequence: CASSFAGQRWDTQYF.

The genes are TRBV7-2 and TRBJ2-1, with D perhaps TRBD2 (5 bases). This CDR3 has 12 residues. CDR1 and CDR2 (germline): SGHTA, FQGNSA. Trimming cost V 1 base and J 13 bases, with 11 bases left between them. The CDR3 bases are TGTGCCAGCAGCTTAGAACGGGGTCATCAGTTCTTC. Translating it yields CASSLERGHQFF.

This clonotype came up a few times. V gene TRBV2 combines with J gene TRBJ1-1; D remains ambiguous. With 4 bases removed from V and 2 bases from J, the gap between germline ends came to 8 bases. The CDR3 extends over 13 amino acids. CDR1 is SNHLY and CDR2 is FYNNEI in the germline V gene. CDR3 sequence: CASSGVLNTEAFF. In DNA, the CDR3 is TGTGCCAGCAGTGGTGTTCTTAACACTGAAGCTTTCTTT.

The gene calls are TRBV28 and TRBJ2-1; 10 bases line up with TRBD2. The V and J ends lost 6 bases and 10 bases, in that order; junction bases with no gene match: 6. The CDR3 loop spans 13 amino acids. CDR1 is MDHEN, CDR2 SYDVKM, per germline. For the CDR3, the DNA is TGTGCCAGCAGCTTGGGACTAGCGAGGGAGCAGTTCTTC. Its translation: CASSLGLAREQFF.

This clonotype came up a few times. The CDR3 spells CASSLQAGGPLGTQYF. As DNA, the CDR3 is TGTGCCAGCAGTCTTCAAGCGGGAGGGCCCCTGGGTACGCAGTATTTT. The rearrangement links TRBV6-4 to TRBJ2-3; TRBD2 agrees at 10 bases. CDR3 length equals 16 residues. The junction had 13 bases not matched to a gene; V was cut back by 5 bases and J by 8 bases. Germline V gives CDR1 MRHNA, CDR2 SNTAGT.

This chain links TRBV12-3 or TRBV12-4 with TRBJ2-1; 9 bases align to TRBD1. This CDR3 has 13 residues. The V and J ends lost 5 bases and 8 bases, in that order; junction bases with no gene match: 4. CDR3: CASSLGQGYEQFF. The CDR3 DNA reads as TGTGCCAGCAGTCTGGGACAGGGCTATGAGCAGTTCTTC.

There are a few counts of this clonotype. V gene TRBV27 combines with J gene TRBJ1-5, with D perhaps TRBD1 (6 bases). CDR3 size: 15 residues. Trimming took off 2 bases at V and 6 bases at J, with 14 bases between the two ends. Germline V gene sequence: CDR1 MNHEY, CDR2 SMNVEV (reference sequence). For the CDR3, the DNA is TGTGCCAGCAGTTTACTGGGGGCGCAGGGTCAGCCCCAGCATTTT. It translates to CASSLLGAQGQPQHF.

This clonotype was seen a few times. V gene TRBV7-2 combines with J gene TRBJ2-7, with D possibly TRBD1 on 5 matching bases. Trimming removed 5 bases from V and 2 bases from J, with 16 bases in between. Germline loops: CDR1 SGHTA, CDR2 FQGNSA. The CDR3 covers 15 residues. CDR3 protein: CASSPSTARTYEQYF. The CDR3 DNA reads TGTGCCAGCAGCCCCTCGACAGCCAGGACCTACGAGCAGTACTTC.

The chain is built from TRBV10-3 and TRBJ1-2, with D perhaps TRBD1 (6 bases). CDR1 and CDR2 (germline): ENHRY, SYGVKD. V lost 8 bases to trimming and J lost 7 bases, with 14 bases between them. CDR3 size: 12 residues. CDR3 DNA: TGTGCCATCGGTGGGGGCCGGGGTGGCTACACCTTC. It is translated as CAIGGGRGGYTF.

The CDR3, as DNA: TGTGCCAGCAGCCCTGACTATGGCTACACCTTC. Protein: CASSPDYGYTF. V is TRBV12-3 or TRBV12-4 and J is TRBJ1-2; D is undetermined. The ends were cut back, 6 bases at V and 3 bases at J, with 5 bases in the middle. The CDR3 is 11 amino acids.

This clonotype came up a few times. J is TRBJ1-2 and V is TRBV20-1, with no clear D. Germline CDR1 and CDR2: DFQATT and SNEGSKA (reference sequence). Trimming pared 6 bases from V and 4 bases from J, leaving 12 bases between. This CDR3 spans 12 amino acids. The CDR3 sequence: CSAIDRLYGYTF. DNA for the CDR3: TGCAGTGCGATCGACCGGCTCTATGGCTACACCTTC.

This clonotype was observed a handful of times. The CDR3 region has the DNA TGCGCCAGCAGCCAAGAAATTAACACGGAGGGGGTTCAGCCCCAGCATTTT. Residues: CASSQEINTEGVQPQHF. V and J are TRBV4-1 and TRBJ1-5; D is perhaps TRBD1 (6 bases). The CDR3 consists of 17 residues. V was trimmed by 0 bases and J by 6 bases, leaving 18 bases between them. Germline loops: CDR1 MGHRA, CDR2 YSYEKL.

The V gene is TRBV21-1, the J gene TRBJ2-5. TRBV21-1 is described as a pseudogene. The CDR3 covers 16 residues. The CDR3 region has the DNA TGTGCCAGCAGCAAAGTAAATAATGAGAGCCAAGAGACCCAGTACTTC. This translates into CASSKVNNESQETQYF.

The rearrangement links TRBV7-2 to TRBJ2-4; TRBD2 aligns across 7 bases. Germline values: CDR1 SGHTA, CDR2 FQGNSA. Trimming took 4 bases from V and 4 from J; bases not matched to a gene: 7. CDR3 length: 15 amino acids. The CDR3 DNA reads TGTGCCAGCAGCTCCAACTCAGCGGGGAAAAACATTCAGTACTTC. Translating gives CASSSNSAGKNIQYF. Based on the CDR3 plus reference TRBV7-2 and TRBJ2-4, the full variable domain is GAGVSQSPSNKVTEKGKDVELRCDPISGHTALYWYRQSLGQGLEFLIYFQGNSAPDKSGLPSDRFSAERTGGSVSTLTIQRTQQEDSAVYLCASSSNSAGKNIQYFGAGTRLSVL.

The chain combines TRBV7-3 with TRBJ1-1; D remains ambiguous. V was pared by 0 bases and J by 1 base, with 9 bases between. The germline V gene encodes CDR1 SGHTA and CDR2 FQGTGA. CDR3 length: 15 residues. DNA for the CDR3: TGTGCCAGCAGCTTAACGAAGGCAGGGAACACTGAAGCTTTCTTT. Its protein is CASSLTKAGNTEAFF.

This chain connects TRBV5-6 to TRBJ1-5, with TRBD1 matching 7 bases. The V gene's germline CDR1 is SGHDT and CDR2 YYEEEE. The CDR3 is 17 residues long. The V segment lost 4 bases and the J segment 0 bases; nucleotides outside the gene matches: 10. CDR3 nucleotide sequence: TGTGCCAGCAGCGACACTGACAGGGACCTTAGCAATCAGCCCCAGCATTTT. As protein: CASSDTDRDLSNQPQHF.

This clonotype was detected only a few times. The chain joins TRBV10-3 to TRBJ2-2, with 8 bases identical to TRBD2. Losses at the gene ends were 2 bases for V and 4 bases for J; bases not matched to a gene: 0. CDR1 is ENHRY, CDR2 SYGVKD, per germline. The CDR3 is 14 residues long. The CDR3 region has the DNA TGTGCCATCAGTGAGCGGGAGGGCACCGGGGAGCTGTTTTTT. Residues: CAISEREGTGELFF.

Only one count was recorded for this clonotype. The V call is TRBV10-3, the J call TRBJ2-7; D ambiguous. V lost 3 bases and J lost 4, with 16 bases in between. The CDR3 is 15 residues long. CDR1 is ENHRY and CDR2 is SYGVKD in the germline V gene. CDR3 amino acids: CAISERVAAEYEQYF. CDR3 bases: TGTGCCATCAGTGAAAGAGTCGCAGCAGAATACGAGCAGTACTTC.

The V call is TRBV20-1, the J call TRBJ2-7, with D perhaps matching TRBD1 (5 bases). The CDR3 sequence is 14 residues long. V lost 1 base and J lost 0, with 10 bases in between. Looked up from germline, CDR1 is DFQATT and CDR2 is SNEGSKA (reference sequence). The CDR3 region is CSARGQGISYEQYF. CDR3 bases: TGCAGTGCTAGAGGCCAGGGCATCTCCTACGAGCAGTACTTC.